Listed below are T cell receptor beta chains from one sample, sequenced in a study of T cells expressing NK-cell markers. TCRdb re-called the 5' RACE reads; every CDR3 protein appears as one record, without DNA. The listing records some 140,000 distinct CDR3 sequences. Input material: blood T cells: a sorted CD56 or NKG2C T cell subset, CD4+ or CD8+ T cells, or bulk PBMC T cells (not recorded which). The receptors shown here come from a woman aged 45-59 years in good health. CDR3s include the opening cysteine and the closing phenylalanine or tryptophan.

V gene: TRBV9
J gene: TRBJ2-7
CDR3 protein: CASSVDSYSYEQYF

V gene: TRBV7-8
J gene: TRBJ2-3
CDR3 protein: CASSVAGGWADTQYF

V gene: TRBV2
J gene: TRBJ2-4
CDR3 protein: CASSDIGRENIQYF

V gene: TRBV27
J gene: TRBJ2-5
CDR3 protein: CASSSRLAGAQETQYF

V gene: TRBV7-9
J gene: TRBJ1-2
CDR3 protein: CASSHGSRDSGYTF

V gene: TRBV30
J gene: TRBJ1-2
CDR3 protein: CAWRITGDYGYTF

V gene: TRBV24-1
J gene: TRBJ2-7
CDR3 protein: CATSHLSSYEQYF

V gene: TRBV6-6
J gene: TRBJ1-5
CDR3 protein: CASRYGTRNQPQHF

V gene: TRBV2
J gene: TRBJ1-5
CDR3 protein: CASRVGGTEPQHF

V gene: TRBV25-1
J gene: TRBJ1-1
CDR3 protein: CASSAGLGSDTEAFF

V gene: TRBV5-1
J gene: TRBJ2-7
CDR3 protein: CASSFTGTVPYEQYF

V gene: TRBV16
J gene: TRBJ2-1
CDR3 protein: CASSQPGSEQFF

V gene: TRBV7-9
J gene: TRBJ2-7
CDR3 protein: CASSLGTQYEQYF

V gene: TRBV20-1
J gene: TRBJ2-7
CDR3 protein: CSARDPQGVNYEQYF

V gene: TRBV3-1
J gene: TRBJ2-1
CDR3 protein: CASSQRGRSSYNEQFF

V gene: TRBV5-5
J gene: TRBJ2-6
CDR3 protein: CASRPVRAMNSGANVLTF

V gene: TRBV4-2
J gene: TRBJ1-5
CDR3 protein: CASNQGPNQPQHF

V gene: TRBV3-1
J gene: TRBJ2-7
CDR3 protein: CASSPQGTSGYEQYF

V gene: TRBV19
J gene: TRBJ2-7
CDR3 protein: CASRGAGPYEQYF

V gene: TRBV30
J gene: TRBJ2-1
CDR3 protein: CAWSVPLAVDLDEQFF

V gene: TRBV4-1
J gene: TRBJ2-5
CDR3 protein: CASRISGGVLETQYF

V gene: TRBV3-1
J gene: TRBJ1-2
CDR3 protein: CASSQDRVGGGYTF

V gene: TRBV29-1
J gene: TRBJ2-1
CDR3 protein: CSVRREGSYNEQFF

V gene: TRBV9
J gene: TRBJ2-2
CDR3 protein: CASSEGTTQTGELFF

V gene: TRBV4-1
J gene: TRBJ2-7
CDR3 protein: CASSPQPTGSSYEQYF

V gene: TRBV19
J gene: TRBJ2-1
CDR3 protein: CASSIALRHNEQFF

V gene: TRBV27
J gene: TRBJ2-5
CDR3 protein: CASSFGWTGGALETQYF

V gene: TRBV6-5
J gene: TRBJ1-2
CDR3 protein: CASSYRSVKGQIYGYTF

V gene: TRBV19
J gene: TRBJ2-1
CDR3 protein: CASSPRAGESVWGAQFF

V gene: TRBV18
J gene: TRBJ2-3
CDR3 protein: CASSPWTSPTDTQYF

V gene: TRBV7-8
J gene: TRBJ2-4
CDR3 protein: CASSPLGTAYKNIQYF

V gene: TRBV4-2
J gene: TRBJ2-3
CDR3 protein: CASSQERGDLTDTQYF

V gene: TRBV21-1
J gene: TRBJ2-7
CDR3 protein: CASSKGALYYYEQYF

V gene: TRBV5-6
J gene: TRBJ1-5
CDR3 protein: CASSFSETQPQHF

V gene: TRBV12-3/TRBV12-4
J gene: TRBJ2-1
CDR3 protein: CASSSAGANEQFF

V gene: TRBV5-1
J gene: TRBJ1-6
CDR3 protein: CASCQGNSPLHF

V gene: TRBV5-1
J gene: TRBJ2-1
CDR3 protein: CASSLMGTYARRGYNEQFF

V gene: TRBV3-1
J gene: TRBJ2-1
CDR3 protein: CASSQVALAGEGAYNEQFF

V gene: TRBV29-1
J gene: TRBJ2-3
CDR3 protein: CSVVNASGSEDTQYF

V gene: TRBV21-1
J gene: TRBJ2-7
CDR3 protein: CASSRPVGSYEQYF

V gene: TRBV6-1
J gene: TRBJ2-1
CDR3 protein: CASSHQQGTVYNEQFF

V gene: TRBV7-9
J gene: TRBJ1-1
CDR3 protein: CASSPVGTDNTEAFF

V gene: TRBV7-3
J gene: TRBJ2-1
CDR3 protein: CASSPSPGLGIGSYNEQFF

V gene: TRBV5-1
J gene: TRBJ1-3
CDR3 protein: CASSPGVSGNTIYF

V gene: TRBV24-1
J gene: TRBJ2-5
CDR3 protein: CATSDFSGGLEAGETQYF

V gene: TRBV29-1
J gene: TRBJ2-5
CDR3 protein: CRGQGGETQYF